Each of the 30 T cell receptor beta chains below was sequenced from the same sample in a study of response to subunit inactivated influenza vaccine. TCRdb passed the RT-PCR reads through MiXCR, listing each CDR3 protein once. Of under 200,000 distinct CDR3 sequences listed, approximately 12% are singletons. This material consisted of CD8+ T cells sorted from PBMCs, taken around 25 months after vaccination. Every receptor here comes from a man aged 50 to 75 who received an inactivated influenza vaccine.

This clonotype was picked up a small number of times. In nucleotides, the CDR3 is TGTGCCAGCAGCGTGGGGACACCGAAGAACACTGAAGCTTTCTTT. Amino acids: CASSVGTPKNTEAFF. The chain couples TRBV3-1 to TRBJ1-1; D possibly corresponds to TRBD1 (6 bases). Between the trimmed V and J ends, which lost 5 bases and 1 base, there was a span of 14 bases. CDR3 length: 15 residues. The germline V gene encodes CDR1 LGHDT and CDR2 YNNKEL (reference sequence).

This sequence joins TRBV4-2 and TRBJ2-3; D is perhaps TRBD2 (5 bases). V lost 4 bases, J lost 2 bases, and 16 bases lay in between. This CDR3 spans 16 amino acids. Looked up from germline, CDR1 is LGHNA and CDR2 is YNFKEQ. The CDR3 here is CASSPASGGLTDTQYF. The CDR3 DNA reads as TGTGCCAGCAGCCCTGCCTCTGGCGGACTCACAGATACGCAGTATTTT.

This clonotype was seen repeatedly, ten times or more. V and J are TRBV19 and TRBJ2-7, with 8 bases identical to TRBD2. V lost 6 bases, J lost 3 bases, and 4 bases stayed unmatched. Germline CDR1 reads LNHDA; CDR2 reads SQIVND (reference sequence). There are 13 residues in the CDR3. CDR3 loop: CASSAGTSYEQYF. In DNA, the CDR3 is TGTGCCAGTAGCGCCGGGACTAGCTACGAGCAGTACTTC.

This clonotype appeared many times. CDR3 region: CASSLDRITDTQYF. CDR3 sequence (DNA): TGCGCCAGCAGCTTGGACAGGATCACAGATACGCAGTATTTT. The chain is built from TRBV5-1 and TRBJ2-3, with TRBD1 as a possible D gene (5 bases). V lost 0 bases to trimming and J lost 2 bases, with 7 bases between them. This CDR3 spans 14 amino acids. The germline gives CDR1 SGHRS, CDR2 YFSETQ.

Only a few counts were recorded for this clonotype. The chain carries TRBV9 and TRBJ2-1; 9 bases line up with TRBD2. The V gene end was trimmed by 2 bases and the J gene end by 7 bases; junction bases not matched to a gene: 7. The CDR3 runs 15 residues. Looked up from germline, CDR1 is SGDLS and CDR2 is YYNGEE. The CDR3 here is CASSVQGLARNEQFF. CDR3 nucleotides: TGTGCCAGCAGCGTCCAGGGACTAGCCCGAAATGAGCAGTTCTTC. Looking up the rest from reference TRBV9 and TRBJ2-1 gives the full variable domain: DSGVTQTPKHLITATGQRVTLRCSPRSGDLSVYWYQQSLDQGLQFLIQYYNGEERAKGNILERFSAQQFPDLHSELNLSSLELGDSALYFCASSVQGLARNEQFFGPGTRLTVL.

The rearrangement links TRBV7-9 to TRBJ1-1; no clear D gene. Germline V gene lookup returns CDR1 SEHNR and CDR2 FQNEAQ (reference sequence). V dropped 3 bases and J dropped 3 bases, with 11 bases sitting between them. The CDR3 runs to 14 residues. CDR3 DNA sequence: TGTGCCAGCAGCTTCTCCCCAGTCGACACTGAAGCTTTCTTT. Residues: CASSFSPVDTEAFF. Looking up the rest from reference TRBV7-9 and TRBJ1-1 gives the full variable domain: DTGVSQNPRHKITKRGQNVTFRCDPISEHNRLYWYRQTLGQGPEFLTYFQNEAQLEKSRLLSDRFSAERPKGSFSTLEIQRTEQGDSAMYLCASSFSPVDTEAFFGQGTRLTVV.

The chain joins TRBV28 to TRBJ1-1, with a tentative D call TRBD1 (5 bases). Trimming cost V 5 bases and J 3 bases, with 16 bases left between them. This CDR3 has 15 amino acids. The V gene's germline CDR1 is MDHEN and CDR2 SYDVKM. CDR3 protein: CASSVLPRGDTEAFF. CDR3 nucleotides: TGTGCCAGCAGTGTGCTTCCAAGGGGTGACACTGAAGCTTTCTTT. Filled out from reference TRBV28 and TRBJ1-1, the complete variable domain reads DVKVTQSSRYLVKRTGEKVFLECVQDMDHENMFWYRQDPGLGLRLIYFSYDVKMKEKGDIPEGYSVSREKKERFSLILESASTNQTSMYLCASSVLPRGDTEAFFGQGTRLTVV.

This sequence joins TRBV7-2 and TRBJ2-5, with D maybe TRBD1 (6 bases). CDR3 length: 14 amino acids. The germline V gene has CDR1 SGHTA and CDR2 FQGNSA. V was cut by 4 bases and J by 1 base, with 10 bases left in between. The CDR3 DNA is TGTGCCAGCAGCTCGAGACAGGCCCAAGAGACCCAGTACTTC. Translating gives CASSSRQAQETQYF.

This clonotype was counted only a few times. The CDR3 loop is CASSSPGETEAFF. The CDR3 nucleotides read TGCGCCAGCAGCTCGCCCGGGGAAACTGAAGCTTTCTTT. The chain is built from TRBV5-1 and TRBJ1-1; D ambiguous. The germline V gene has CDR1 SGHRS and CDR2 YFSETQ. CDR3 length equals 13 residues. Deletions cut 3 bases from V and 5 bases from J, with 11 bases between.

This clonotype has a handful of counts. The chain employs TRBV20-1 and TRBJ2-1; a possible D gene is TRBD1 (6 bases). In germline, CDR1 is DFQATT, CDR2 SNEGSKA (reference sequence). The CDR3 is 16 amino acids. The ends were cut back, 3 bases at V and 5 bases at J, with 20 bases in the middle. The CDR3 region is CSAREIQGPLHNEQFF. CDR3 nucleotides: TGCAGTGCTAGGGAAATACAGGGACCTCTCCACAATGAGCAGTTCTTC.

This chain links TRBV20-1 with TRBJ2-3; 7 nucleotides agree with TRBD2. Trimming removed 0 bases from V and 0 bases from J; junction bases left unmatched: 15. This CDR3 region has 19 residues. Germline V gene lookup returns CDR1 DFQATT and CDR2 SNEGSKA (reference sequence). CDR3 DNA sequence: TGCAGTGCTAGAGATTGGAGGACTAGGAGGTTATCCAGCACAGATACGCAGTATTTT. Residues: CSARDWRTRRLSSTDTQYF.

V is TRBV7-3 and J is TRBJ1-1; D uncertain. In germline, CDR1 is SGHTA, CDR2 FQGTGA. The CDR3 extends over 15 amino acids. The ends were cut back, 2 bases at V and 1 base at J, with 11 bases in the middle. The CDR3 sequence: CASSLDQQSNTEAFF. The CDR3 region has the DNA TGTGCCAGCAGCTTAGACCAGCAGTCGAACACTGAAGCTTTCTTT. Full variable domain (remainder filled in from reference TRBV7-3 and TRBJ1-1): GAGVSQTPSNKVTEKGKYVELRCDPISGHTALYWYRQSLGQGPEFLIYFQGTGAADDSGLPNDRFFAVRPEGSVSTLKIQRTERGDSAVYLCASSLDQQSNTEAFFGQGTRLTVV.

This sequence joins TRBV7-9 and TRBJ2-7; D uncertain. CDR1 is SEHNR, CDR2 FQNEAQ, per germline (reference sequence). CDR3 length equals 12 residues. V lost 2 bases to trimming and J lost 12 bases, with 14 bases between them. This CDR3 is CASSLWSIGLYF. CDR3 nucleotides: TGTGCCAGCAGCTTATGGTCAATAGGTCTGTACTTC.

This clonotype has more than one count but fewer than ten. The V and J genes are TRBV6-5 and TRBJ1-2; D is perhaps TRBD1 (5 bases). This CDR3 has 16 amino acids. Deletions cut 0 bases from V and 2 bases from J, with 13 bases between. Per the germline V gene, CDR1 is MNHEY and CDR2 is SVGAGI. The CDR3 loop is CASSYSWQGSNYGYTF. In DNA, the CDR3 is TGTGCCAGCAGTTACTCGTGGCAGGGTTCCAACTATGGCTACACCTTC.

The chain joins TRBV27 to TRBJ2-7; 7 nucleotides align to TRBD1. This CDR3 comprises 16 residues. J was trimmed by 2 bases and V by 0 bases; bases with no gene match: 7. Looked up from germline, CDR1 is MNHEY and CDR2 is SMNVEV (reference sequence). CDR3 in DNA: TGTGCCAGCAGTTTATCGCCTGCCGGGACAGCCTACGAGCAGTACTTC. Its protein is CASSLSPAGTAYEQYF.

This clonotype was seen only a few times. The DNA of the CDR3 is TGCAGTGTCCGGGACAGGGGGTCTCGAGAGCAGTACTTC. Its protein product is CSVRDRGSREQYF. The chain links TRBV20-1 to TRBJ2-7; 11 nucleotides align to TRBD1. V dropped 7 bases and J dropped 7; count of bases not matched to a gene: 9. CDR1 is DFQATT and CDR2 is SNEGSKA in the germline V gene (reference sequence). The CDR3 runs to 13 residues.

The chain carries TRBV4-1 and TRBJ2-5; D tentatively fits TRBD1 or TRBD2 (5 bases each). From germline, CDR1 is MGHRA and CDR2 YSYEKL. The CDR3 sequence is 15 residues long. Trimming pared 1 base from V and 1 base from J, leaving 10 bases between. The CDR3 coding sequence is TGCGCCAGCAGCCAAGGATCGGGGACCCAAGAGACCCAGTACTTC. This sequence encodes CASSQGSGTQETQYF.

The chain carries TRBV5-1 and TRBJ2-5; 13 positions agree with TRBD2. The CDR3 length is 17 residues. Germline V gene data show CDR1 as SGHRS and CDR2 as YFSETQ. V dropped 2 bases and J dropped 2; count of bases not matched to a gene: 6. CDR3: CASSFTSGREKQETQYF. The CDR3 DNA reads as TGCGCCAGCAGCTTCACTAGCGGGAGGGAGAAACAAGAGACCCAGTACTTC.

The chain joins TRBV20-1 to TRBJ2-7; D tentatively fits TRBD1 or TRBD2 (5 bases each). The CDR3 is 12 amino acids. The germline gives CDR1 DFQATT, CDR2 SNEGSKA (reference sequence). The V gene lost 5 bases and the J gene lost 0 bases, with 8 bases spanning the gap. The CDR3 nucleotides read TGCAGTGCTTGGGACCGCTCCTACGAGCAGTACTTC. Its protein is CSAWDRSYEQYF.

This clonotype showed up just a few times. The gene calls are TRBV4-2 and TRBJ2-5, with D possibly matching TRBD2 (5 bases). Trimming took 0 bases from V and 4 from J, leaving 9 bases between them. The CDR3 is made up of 14 amino acids. Germline V CDR1 and CDR2: LGHNA, YNFKEQ. The CDR3 loop is CASSQDGVGETQYF. DNA of the CDR3: TGTGCCAGCAGCCAAGACGGGGTGGGAGAGACCCAGTACTTC.

This clonotype was counted between two and nine times. This chain joins TRBV4-2 and TRBJ2-7; D possibly uses TRBD1 or TRBD2 (5 bases each). Germline values: CDR1 LGHNA, CDR2 YNFKEQ. The CDR3 totals 14 residues. Trimming stripped 1 base from V and 2 bases from J, with 9 bases between. The chain's CDR3 is CASSQGDGAYEQYF. CDR3 DNA sequence: TGTGCCAGCAGCCAAGGGGACGGGGCCTACGAGCAGTACTTC.

This clonotype has ten or more counts. This sequence joins TRBV4-3 and TRBJ2-3, with D perhaps matching TRBD2 (5 bases). This CDR3 has 18 amino acids. In germline, CDR1 is LGHNA, CDR2 YSLEER. V was cut by 0 bases and J by 0 bases, with 16 bases left in between. The CDR3 DNA is TGCGCCAGCAGCCAAGAGTGGGCGAGCGGACCAAGCACAGATACGCAGTATTTT. Translated: CASSQEWASGPSTDTQYF.

This chain joins TRBV7-9 and TRBJ2-7; TRBD1 agrees at 7 bases. This CDR3 is built from 12 residues. Germline V CDR1 and CDR2: SEHNR, FQNEAQ (reference sequence). V lost 5 bases and J lost 6; bases outside the gene matches: 4. CDR3 nucleotide sequence: TGTGCCAGCAGCCGGGACAGCATCGAGCAGTACTTC. Its protein is CASSRDSIEQYF.

This rearrangement joins TRBV6-5 to TRBJ2-3, with 8 bases aligning to TRBD2. There are 17 residues in the CDR3. Germline CDR1 reads MNHEY; CDR2 reads SVGAGI. The V segment lost 4 bases and the J segment 2 bases; nucleotides outside the gene matches: 11. The CDR3 protein is CASSSTLIAGYTDTQYF. CDR3 nucleotides: TGTGCCAGCAGTTCGACACTGATAGCGGGGTACACAGATACGCAGTATTTT.

V gene TRBV28 combines with J gene TRBJ2-2, with TRBD2 matching 9 bases. CDR3 size: 15 residues. With V trimmed by 7 bases and J by 6 bases, 9 bases remained unmatched. Per the germline V gene, CDR1 is MDHEN and CDR2 is SYDVKM. The CDR3 reads CASKGGAGGSGELFF. CDR3 nucleotides: TGTGCCAGCAAAGGAGGAGCGGGAGGATCCGGGGAGCTGTTTTTT.

This clonotype was recorded a few times. V usage is TRBV12-3 or TRBV12-4 and J usage is TRBJ2-5; 7 positions agree with TRBD1. The ends lost 5 bases at V and 4 bases at J; junction bases unmatched: 7. The CDR3 sequence is 14 residues long. The CDR3 nucleotides read TGTGCCAGCAGTCTTACGACAGGGCGAGAGACCCAGTACTTC. This encodes CASSLTTGRETQYF.

This clonotype was detected ten times or more. The chain combines TRBV12-3 or TRBV12-4 with TRBJ1-2; no clear D. The ends were cut back, 5 bases at V and 2 bases at J, with 9 bases in the middle. CDR3 length equals 13 residues. The CDR3: CASSPQSNYGYTF. CDR3 sequence (DNA): TGTGCCAGCAGTCCCCAGTCCAACTATGGCTACACCTTC.

This clonotype has ten or more counts. The V and J genes are TRBV12-3 or TRBV12-4 and TRBJ2-2; maybe TRBD1 (8 bases). Trimming left V 5 bases short and J 5 bases short, with 18 bases between. The CDR3 covers 16 residues. CDR3 sequence reads: CASSPRDRGGTGELFF. The DNA of the CDR3 is TGTGCCAGCAGTCCCCGAGACAGGGGAGGGACCGGGGAGCTGTTTTTT.

In this sample, this clonotype turned up a few times. The genes are TRBV6-1 and TRBJ2-1, with D maybe TRBD2 (6 bases). The CDR3 covers 15 residues. Germline V lookup: CDR1 MNHNS, CDR2 SASEGT. Trimming shortened V by 5 bases and J by 4 bases, and 15 bases separated the two germline ends. CDR3 loop: CASSPGLSPYNEQFF. CDR3 coding DNA: TGTGCCAGCAGTCCGGGACTGAGCCCTTACAATGAGCAGTTCTTC.

This clonotype was counted only a few times. V gene TRBV12-3 or TRBV12-4 combines with J gene TRBJ1-6, with D maybe TRBD1 (6 bases). This CDR3 contains 13 residues. Trimming pared 5 bases from V and 7 bases from J, leaving 9 bases between. In nucleotides, the CDR3 is TGTGCCAGCAGTCCCACAGGGAATTCACCCCTCCACTTT. It specifies CASSPTGNSPLHF.